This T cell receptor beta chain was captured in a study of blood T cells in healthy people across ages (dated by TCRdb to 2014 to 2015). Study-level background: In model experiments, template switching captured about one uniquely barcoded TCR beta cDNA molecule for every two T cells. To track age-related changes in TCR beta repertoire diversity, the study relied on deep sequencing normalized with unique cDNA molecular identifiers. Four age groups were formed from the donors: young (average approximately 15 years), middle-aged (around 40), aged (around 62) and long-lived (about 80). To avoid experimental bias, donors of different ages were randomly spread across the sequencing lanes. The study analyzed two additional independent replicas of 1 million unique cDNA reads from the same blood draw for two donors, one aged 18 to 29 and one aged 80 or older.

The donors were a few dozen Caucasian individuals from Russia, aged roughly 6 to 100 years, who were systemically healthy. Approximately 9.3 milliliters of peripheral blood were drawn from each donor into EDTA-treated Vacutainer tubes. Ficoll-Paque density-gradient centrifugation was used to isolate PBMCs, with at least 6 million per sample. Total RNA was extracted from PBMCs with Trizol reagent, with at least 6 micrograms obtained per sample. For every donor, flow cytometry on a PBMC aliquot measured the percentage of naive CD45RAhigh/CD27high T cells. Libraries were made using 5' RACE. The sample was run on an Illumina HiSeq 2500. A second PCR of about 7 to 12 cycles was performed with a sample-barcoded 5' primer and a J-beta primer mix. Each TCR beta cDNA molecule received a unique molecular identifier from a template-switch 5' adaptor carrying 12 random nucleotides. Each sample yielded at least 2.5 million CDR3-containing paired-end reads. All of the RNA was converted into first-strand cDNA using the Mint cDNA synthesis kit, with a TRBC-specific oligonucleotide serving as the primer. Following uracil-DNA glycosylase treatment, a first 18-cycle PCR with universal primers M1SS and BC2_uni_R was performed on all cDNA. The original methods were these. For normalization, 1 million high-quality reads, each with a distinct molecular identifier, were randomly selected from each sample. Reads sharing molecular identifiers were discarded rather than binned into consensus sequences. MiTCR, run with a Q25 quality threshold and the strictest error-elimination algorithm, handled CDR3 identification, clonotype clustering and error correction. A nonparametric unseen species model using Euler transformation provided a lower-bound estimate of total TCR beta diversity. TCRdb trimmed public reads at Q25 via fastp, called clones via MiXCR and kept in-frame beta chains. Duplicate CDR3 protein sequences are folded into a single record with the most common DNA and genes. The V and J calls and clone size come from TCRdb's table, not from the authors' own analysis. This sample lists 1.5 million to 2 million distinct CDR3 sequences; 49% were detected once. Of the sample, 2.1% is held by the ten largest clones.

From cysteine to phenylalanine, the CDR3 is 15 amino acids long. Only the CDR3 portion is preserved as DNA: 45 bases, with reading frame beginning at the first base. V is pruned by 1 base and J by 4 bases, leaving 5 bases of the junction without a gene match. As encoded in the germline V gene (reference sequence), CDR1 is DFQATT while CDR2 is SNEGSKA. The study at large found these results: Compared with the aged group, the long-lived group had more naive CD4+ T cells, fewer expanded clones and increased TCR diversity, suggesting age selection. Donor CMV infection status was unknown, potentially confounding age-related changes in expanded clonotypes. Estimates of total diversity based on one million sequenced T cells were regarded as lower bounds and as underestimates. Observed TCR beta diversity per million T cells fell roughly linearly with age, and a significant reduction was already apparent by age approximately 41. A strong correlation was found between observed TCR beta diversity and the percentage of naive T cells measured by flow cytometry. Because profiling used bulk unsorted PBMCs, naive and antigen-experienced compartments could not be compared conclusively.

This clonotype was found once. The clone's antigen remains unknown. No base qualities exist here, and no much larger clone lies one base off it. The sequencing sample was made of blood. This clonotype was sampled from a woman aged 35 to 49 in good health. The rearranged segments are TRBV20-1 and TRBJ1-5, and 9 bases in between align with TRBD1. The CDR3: CSARGGQGFNQPQHF. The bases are TGCAGTGCTAGAGGGGGACAGGGTTTTAATCAGCCCCAGCATTTT.